The clone carrying this TCR beta chain was picked up many times. Its antigen is currently unknown. As originally analysed: It was from CDR3 differences across clinicopathological groups that a distant-metastasis classifier for papillary thyroid cancer was built. TCRdb re-analyzed the PCR reads using MiXCR. These V and J calls derive from TCRdb rather than the authors' analysis. The sample has about 89,000 clones, 12% seen once. The data originate from a study of metastatic and nonmetastatic thyroid tumors. Study-wide background: Comparison of repertoires was carried out across blood and tumor or nodule tissue from malignant and benign thyroid patients.

CDR3 length: 13 amino acids. Losses at the gene ends were 4 bases for V and 7 bases for J; bases not matched to a gene: 8. Germline CDR1 reads SGDLS; CDR2 reads YYNGEE. General study points: The reported finding was significantly higher TCR beta diversity in malignant thyroid tumors relative to benign nodules, in blood and tumor.

All patients reached thyroid surgery having received no treatment beforehand. This rearrangement joins TRBV9 to TRBJ2-7, with 7 bases that match TRBD2. Sequencing used tumor tissue. The receptor's source is a female donor with papillary thyroid cancer or a benign thyroid nodule (not recorded which). Some clones in this sample may be carry-over from other donors' samples. The CDR3 region has the DNA TGTGCCAGCAGCCGGGAAGGGGAGGGGGAGCAGTACTTC. Its protein is CASSREGEGEQYF.